This TCR beta chain was identified in a study of T cell repertoires in cytomegalovirus infection. Study-level information: CMV epitopes used comprised recently identified HLA-C-restricted ones and well-studied HLA-B-restricted ones. Signatures in public TCR beta sequences pointed to both CMV infection and matching HLA type.

Germline CDR1 MNHNS, CDR2 SASEGT. Deletions cut 2 bases from V and 0 bases from J, with 13 bases between. The CDR3 covers 16 residues. TCRdb re-called the reads with MiXCR, one entry per CDR3 protein. The profile covers around 71,000 distinct CDR3 sequences, with approximately 40% appearing a single time and 93% taken by the ten largest. Study findings and constraints: There were carriers of CMV plus the relevant HLA, and cumulative public TCR beta family frequency identified them. CMV-specific HLA-C-restricted TCR beta clonotypes dominated the ex vivo response.

Of note for this clonotype: Its antigen is unidentified.

V gene TRBV6-1 combines with J gene TRBJ1-1; D gene unclear. The sequenced sample was CD8+ T cells from cultured PBMCs, obtained from culture after CMV antigen stimulation. The source of this sequence is a human donor in good health (CMV status not recorded). Some clones in this sample may be carry-over from other donors' samples. CDR3 coding DNA: TGTGCCAGCAGTGAATTTGCAGATACTATGAACACTGAAGCTTTCTTT. Encoded protein: CASSEFADTMNTEAFF.